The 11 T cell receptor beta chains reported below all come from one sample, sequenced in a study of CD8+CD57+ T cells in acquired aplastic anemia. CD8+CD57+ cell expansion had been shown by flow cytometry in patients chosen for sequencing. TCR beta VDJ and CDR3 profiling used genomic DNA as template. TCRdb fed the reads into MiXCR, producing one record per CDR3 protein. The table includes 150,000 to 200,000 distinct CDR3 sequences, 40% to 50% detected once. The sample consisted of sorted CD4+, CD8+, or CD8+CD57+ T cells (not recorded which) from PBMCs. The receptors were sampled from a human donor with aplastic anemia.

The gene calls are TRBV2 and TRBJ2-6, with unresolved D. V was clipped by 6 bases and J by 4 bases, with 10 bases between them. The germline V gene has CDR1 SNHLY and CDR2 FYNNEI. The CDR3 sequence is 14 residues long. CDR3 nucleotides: TGTGCCAGCAGGTTTGGATCGGGGGCCAACGTCCTGACTTTC. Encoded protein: CASRFGSGANVLTF. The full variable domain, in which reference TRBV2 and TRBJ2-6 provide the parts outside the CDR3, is EPEVTQTPSHQVTQMGQEVILRCVPISNHLYFYWYRQILGQKVEFLVSFYNNEISEKSEIFDDQFSVERPDGSNFTLKIRSTKLEDSAMYFCASRFGSGANVLTFGAGSRLTVL.

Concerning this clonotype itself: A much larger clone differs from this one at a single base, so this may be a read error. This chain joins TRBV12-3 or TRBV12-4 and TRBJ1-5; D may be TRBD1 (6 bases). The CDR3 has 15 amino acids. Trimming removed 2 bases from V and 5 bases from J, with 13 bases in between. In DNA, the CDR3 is TGTGCCAGCAGTTTAAGGGGGGCCCAGGATCAGCCCCAGCATTTT. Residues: CASSLRGAQDQPQHF.

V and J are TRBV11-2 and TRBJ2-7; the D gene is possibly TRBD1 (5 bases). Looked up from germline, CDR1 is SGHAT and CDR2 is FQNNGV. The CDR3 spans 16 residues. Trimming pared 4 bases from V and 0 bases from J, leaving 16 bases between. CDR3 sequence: CASSSRAALSSYEQYF. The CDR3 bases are TGTGCCAGCAGCTCCAGGGCCGCTCTAAGCTCCTACGAGCAGTACTTC.

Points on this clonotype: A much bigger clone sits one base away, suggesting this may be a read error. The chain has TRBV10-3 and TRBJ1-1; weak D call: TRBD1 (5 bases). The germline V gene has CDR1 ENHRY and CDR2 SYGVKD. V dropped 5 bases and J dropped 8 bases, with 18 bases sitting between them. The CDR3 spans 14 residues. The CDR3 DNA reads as TGTGCCATCAGTTACTCGGGCAGGGCCTACGAAGCTTTCTTT. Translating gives CAISYSGRAYEAFF.

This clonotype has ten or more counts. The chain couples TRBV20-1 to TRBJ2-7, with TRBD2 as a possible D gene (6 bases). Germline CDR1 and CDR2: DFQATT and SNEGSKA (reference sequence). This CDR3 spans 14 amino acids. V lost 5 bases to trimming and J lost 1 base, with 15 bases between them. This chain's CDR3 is CSAGPRRDSYEQYF. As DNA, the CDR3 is TGCAGTGCTGGCCCCCGGAGGGATTCCTACGAGCAGTACTTC.

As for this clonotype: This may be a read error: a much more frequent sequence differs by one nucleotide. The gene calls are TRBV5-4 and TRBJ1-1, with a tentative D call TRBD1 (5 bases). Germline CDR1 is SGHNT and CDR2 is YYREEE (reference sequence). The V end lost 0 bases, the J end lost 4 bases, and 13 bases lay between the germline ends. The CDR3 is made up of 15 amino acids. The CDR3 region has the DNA TGTGCCAGCAGCTTGGGACAGATCAAGGGCACTGAAGCTTTCTTT. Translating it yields CASSLGQIKGTEAFF.

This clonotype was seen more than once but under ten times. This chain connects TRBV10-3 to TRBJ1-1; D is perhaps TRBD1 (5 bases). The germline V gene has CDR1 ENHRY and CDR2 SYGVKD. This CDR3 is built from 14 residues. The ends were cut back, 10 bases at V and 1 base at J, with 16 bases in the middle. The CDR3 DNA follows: TGTGCCACCTGGGGTTCGGGGCCGAACACTGAAGCTTTCTTT. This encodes CATWGSGPNTEAFF.

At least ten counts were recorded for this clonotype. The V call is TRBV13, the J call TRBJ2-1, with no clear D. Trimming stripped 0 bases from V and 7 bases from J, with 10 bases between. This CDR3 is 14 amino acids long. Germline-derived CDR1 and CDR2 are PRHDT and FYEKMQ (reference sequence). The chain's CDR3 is CASSLGLQKNEQFF. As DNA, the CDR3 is TGTGCCAGCAGCTTAGGCCTACAGAAGAATGAGCAGTTCTTC.

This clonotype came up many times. CDR3 bases: TGTGCCAGTAGCCCGCAGGGGACTGGGGCCAACGTCCTGACTTTC. This sequence encodes CASSPQGTGANVLTF. The chain recombines TRBV19 with TRBJ2-6, with TRBD1 as a possible D gene (6 bases). Trimming removed 6 bases from V and 2 bases from J, with 11 bases in between. CDR3 length: 15 amino acids. In germline, CDR1 is LNHDA, CDR2 SQIVND (reference sequence).

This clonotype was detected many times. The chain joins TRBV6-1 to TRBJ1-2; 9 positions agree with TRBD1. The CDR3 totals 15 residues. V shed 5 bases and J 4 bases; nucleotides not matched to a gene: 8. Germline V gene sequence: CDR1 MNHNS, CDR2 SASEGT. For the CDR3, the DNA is TGTGCCAGCAGTCAACCGGGACAGGGCTCCTATGGCTACACCTTC. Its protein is CASSQPGQGSYGYTF.

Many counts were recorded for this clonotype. The CDR3 reads CASSKSPTGVGEQYF. In nucleotides, the CDR3 is TGTGCCAGCAGCAAAAGCCCCACAGGGGTGGGCGAGCAGTACTTC. The genes are TRBV12-3 or TRBV12-4 and TRBJ2-7, with 7 bases lining up with TRBD1. CDR3 length equals 15 residues. The junction had 14 bases not matched to a gene; V was cut back by 6 bases and J by 6 bases.